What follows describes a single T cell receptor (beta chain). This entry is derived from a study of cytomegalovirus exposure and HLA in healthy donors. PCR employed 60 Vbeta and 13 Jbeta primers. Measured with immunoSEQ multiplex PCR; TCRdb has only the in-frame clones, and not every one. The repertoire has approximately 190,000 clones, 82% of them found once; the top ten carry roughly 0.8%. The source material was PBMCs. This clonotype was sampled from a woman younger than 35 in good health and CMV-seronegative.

The CDR3 nucleotides are TGTGCCAGCAGTGATCATCTGGGACTAATTAACACAGATACGCAGTATTTT. Translation gives CASSDHLGLINTDTQYF. The chain is built from TRBV2 and TRBJ2-3, with TRBD2 matching over 7 bases. This CDR3 has 17 residues. The germline CDR1 and CDR2 sequences are SNHLY and FYNNEI. V lost 3 bases to trimming and J lost 2 bases; unmatched junction nucleotides: 11.